The 30 T cell receptor beta chains listed next were all sequenced from one sample in a study of shared clonotypes between healthy human individuals. Assay used: immunoSEQ multiplex PCR; TCRdb lists only in-frame clones, some missing. Of nearly 1 million clones in the sample, over 75% were seen once. Sequencing was done on a sample of memory CD4+ T cells sorted from blood. Subset meaning: CD45RA-negative fraction. The receptor source for this set is a man aged 18 to 30 in good health.

Comments on this clone: The sample has other DNA sequences that encode this CDR3 too. This chain connects TRBV30 to TRBJ2-3; D remains unclear. This CDR3 is 12 amino acids long. V shed 1 base and J shed 2 bases, with 4 bases lying between them. In germline, CDR1 is GTSNPN, CDR2 SVGIG (reference sequence). CDR3: CAWSGTTDTQYF. CDR3 coding DNA: TGTGCCTGGAGTGGGACCACAGATACGCAGTATTTT.

The genes are TRBV20-1 and TRBJ1-2; no clear D. There are 9 residues in the CDR3. The ends were cut back, 6 bases at V and 4 bases at J, with 3 bases in the middle. Germline values: CDR1 DFQATT, CDR2 SNEGSKA (reference sequence). The CDR3 DNA follows: TGCAGTGCATTCTATGGCTACACCTTC. Translated: CSAFYGYTF.

This clone was seen many times. The chain links TRBV5-5 to TRBJ2-2; D is undetermined. V lost 1 base, J lost 2 bases, and 12 bases lay in between. The CDR3 is 16 residues long. Germline lookup yields CDR1 SGHKS and CDR2 YYEKEE (reference sequence). The CDR3 nucleotides read TGTGCCAGCAGCTTGAGGATGGCCTCAAACACCGGGGAGCTGTTTTTT. It encodes CASSLRMASNTGELFF.

The chain is built from TRBV7-2 and TRBJ1-5; maybe TRBD1 (5 bases). The CDR3 length is 16 residues. The ends were cut back, 6 bases at V and 0 bases at J, with 15 bases in the middle. Germline assignment: CDR1 SGHTA and CDR2 FQGNSA. The CDR3 is CASRPRQSYSNQPQHF. CDR3 sequence (DNA): TGTGCCAGCAGACCTAGACAGAGTTATAGCAATCAGCCCCAGCATTTT.

There are a few counts of this clone. The V call is TRBV29-1, the J call TRBJ1-1; 7 bases map to TRBD1. This CDR3 comprises 12 residues. The germline V gene encodes CDR1 SQVTM and CDR2 ANQGSEA. The V gene end was trimmed by 7 bases and the J gene end by 3 bases; junction bases not matched to a gene: 5. The CDR3 loop is CSGRGLYTEAFF. CDR3 nucleotide sequence: TGCAGCGGGAGGGGGCTGTACACTGAAGCTTTCTTT.

The V and J genes are TRBV2 and TRBJ2-2; a weak D match, TRBD2 (5 bases). V dropped 0 bases and J dropped 9 bases, with 11 bases sitting between them. Germline CDR1 and CDR2: SNHLY and FYNNEI. This CDR3 spans 14 amino acids. DNA of the CDR3: TGTGCCAGCAGTGAAGCGCCAGGACTCTGGGAGCTGTTTTTT. It encodes CASSEAPGLWELFF.

The chain has TRBV10-1 and TRBJ2-5; 7 bases map to TRBD2. The ends lost 4 bases at V and 3 bases at J; junction bases unmatched: 2. The CDR3 extends over 13 amino acids. Germline loops: CDR1 WNHNN, CDR2 SYGVQD (reference sequence). The CDR3 sequence: CASSASGEETQYF. Written as DNA, the CDR3 is TGCGCCAGCAGTGCCAGCGGGGAAGAGACCCAGTACTTC.

The chain is built from TRBV9 and TRBJ2-5; D ambiguous. CDR1 is SGDLS and CDR2 is YYNGEE in the germline V gene. The CDR3 extends over 13 amino acids. Trimming cost V 0 bases and J 1 base, with 4 bases left between them. The CDR3 loop reads CASSVGAQETQYF. The DNA of the CDR3 is TGTGCCAGCAGCGTAGGGGCCCAAGAGACCCAGTACTTC. Complete variable domain (other parts from reference TRBV9 and TRBJ2-5): DSGVTQTPKHLITATGQRVTLRCSPRSGDLSVYWYQQSLDQGLQFLIQYYNGEERAKGNILERFSAQQFPDLHSELNLSSLELGDSALYFCASSVGAQETQYFGPGTRLLVL.

This clone was detected only once. The chain carries TRBV14 and TRBJ2-1; 7 bases line up with TRBD2. V lost 4 bases and J lost 11; bases outside the gene matches: 5. CDR1 and CDR2 (germline): SGHDN, FVKESK. The CDR3 has 12 residues. The CDR3 DNA sequence: TGTGCCAGCAGCCGTGGACTAGACCAGCAGTTCTTC. This encodes CASSRGLDQQFF. Drawing the rest from reference TRBV14 and TRBJ2-1, the complete variable domain is EAGVTQFPSHSVIEKGQTVTLRCDPISGHDNLYWYRRVMGKEIKFLLHFVKESKQDESGMPNNRFLAERTGGTYSTLKVQPAELEDSGVYFCASSRGLDQQFFGPGTRLTVL.

This clone was observed a handful of times. The rearrangement links TRBV6-5 to TRBJ1-2, with 10 bases that match TRBD1. This CDR3 contains 16 residues. CDR1 MNHEY and CDR2 SVGAGI come from the germline V gene. V shed 0 bases, J shed 1 base, and the junction held 2 bases outside the gene matches. The CDR3 region has the DNA TGTGCCAGCAGTTACTCGGGACAGGGGTTTAACTATGGCTACACCTTC. Its protein is CASSYSGQGFNYGYTF.

The rearrangement uses TRBV2 and TRBJ2-2; D unclear. The CDR3 is made up of 15 amino acids. Germline lookup yields CDR1 SNHLY and CDR2 FYNNEI. The V and J ends lost 8 bases and 5 bases respectively, with 18 bases between them. CDR3 sequence (DNA): TGTGCCAGCGCCGAGGACCCAGCTCTAACCGGGGAGCTGTTTTTT. Residues: CASAEDPALTGELFF.

This chain joins TRBV5-5 and TRBJ2-2; D is unclear. Trimming cost V 1 base and J 1 base, with 8 bases left between them. Per germline, CDR1 SGHKS and CDR2 YYEKEE (reference sequence). The CDR3 covers 15 residues. The CDR3 reads CASSLMPENTGELFF. CDR3 coding DNA: TGTGCCAGCAGCTTGATGCCCGAGAACACCGGGGAGCTGTTTTTT.

The rearrangement joins TRBV2 to TRBJ2-5; 8 nucleotides agree with TRBD2. Germline-derived CDR1 and CDR2 are SNHLY and FYNNEI. V lost 4 bases and J lost 5; bases outside the gene matches: 9. This CDR3 comprises 15 residues. This CDR3 is CASSASGGRGETQYF. DNA of the CDR3: TGTGCCAGCAGTGCCAGCGGGGGCCGAGGTGAGACCCAGTACTTC. Full variable domain (rest looked up from reference TRBV2 and TRBJ2-5): EPEVTQTPSHQVTQMGQEVILRCVPISNHLYFYWYRQILGQKVEFLVSFYNNEISEKSEIFDDQFSVERPDGSNFTLKIRSTKLEDSAMYFCASSASGGRGETQYFGPGTRLLVL.

This clone came up a few times. The chain carries TRBV19 and TRBJ1-2; D may be TRBD1 (5 bases). The V gene's germline CDR1 is LNHDA and CDR2 SQIVND (reference sequence). The ends were cut back, 6 bases at V and 8 bases at J, with 19 bases in the middle. This CDR3 has 14 residues. CDR3 residues: CASRMQGSGGGYTF. The CDR3 DNA reads TGTGCCAGTAGAATGCAGGGCAGCGGAGGGGGCTACACCTTC.

V and J are TRBV19 and TRBJ2-7, with D perhaps TRBD2 (6 bases). Germline CDR1 and CDR2: LNHDA and SQIVND (reference sequence). V lost 4 bases and J 7 bases, leaving 11 bases between the germline ends. CDR3 length equals 12 residues. Written as DNA, the CDR3 is TGTGCCAGTAGTACCGCCGGAGGGGAGCAGTACTTC. Protein sequence: CASSTAGGEQYF.

As for this clone: This may be a read error: a much more frequent sequence differs by one nucleotide. The chain carries TRBV9 and TRBJ2-3, with 12 bases identical to TRBD2. CDR1 is SGDLS, CDR2 YYNGEE, per germline. This CDR3 contains 14 residues. The ends lost 4 bases at V and 5 bases at J; junction bases unmatched: 2. The CDR3 DNA sequence: TGTGCCAGCAGCTCGGGACTAGCGGGAGATACGCAGTATTTT. Its translation: CASSSGLAGDTQYF. Using reference TRBV9 and TRBJ2-3 for the parts outside the CDR3, the full variable domain is DSGVTQTPKHLITATGQRVTLRCSPRSGDLSVYWYQQSLDQGLQFLIQYYNGEERAKGNILERFSAQQFPDLHSELNLSSLELGDSALYFCASSSGLAGDTQYFGPGTRLTVL.

The genes are TRBV10-2 and TRBJ1-5; weak D call: TRBD1 (6 bases). The ends were cut back, 7 bases at V and 1 base at J, with 17 bases in the middle. The CDR3 contains 16 residues. Looked up from germline, CDR1 is WSHSY and CDR2 is SAAADI. The CDR3 coding sequence is TGCGCCAGCACCGAGAGGGGGTTCGAAAGCAATCAGCCCCAGCATTTT. Its translation: CASTERGFESNQPQHF.

This clone has more than one count but fewer than ten. The genes are TRBV30 and TRBJ2-6; no clear D gene. Germline CDR1 GTSNPN, CDR2 SVGIG (reference sequence). This CDR3 has 14 amino acids. V gave up 3 bases and J gave up 0 bases, with 6 bases separating them. CDR3 sequence reads: CAWSQSSGANVLTF. For the CDR3, the DNA is TGTGCCTGGAGCCAGAGCTCTGGGGCCAACGTCCTGACTTTC.

This clone was observed a handful of times. This chain uses TRBV28 with TRBJ2-1, with 9 bases aligning to TRBD1. Germline CDR1 is MDHEN and CDR2 is SYDVKM. Germline trimming cut 5 bases from V and 8 bases from J; bases unmatched to any gene: 25. CDR3 length equals 20 residues. The CDR3 protein is CASSTRQQFIQDRGFHEQFF. The CDR3 nucleotides are TGTGCCAGCAGTACTCGCCAGCAGTTTATCCAGGACAGGGGATTCCATGAGCAGTTCTTC.

Many counts were recorded for this clone. The rearrangement links TRBV7-2 to TRBJ1-6; possibly TRBD1 for D (6 bases). The CDR3 extends over 15 amino acids. CDR1 SGHTA and CDR2 FQGNSA come from the germline V gene. V dropped 1 base and J dropped 9 bases, with 13 bases sitting between them. The CDR3 reads CASSLDREIRSPLHF. In DNA, the CDR3 is TGTGCCAGCAGCTTAGACAGGGAAATTCGTTCACCCCTCCACTTT.

The chain joins TRBV19 to TRBJ1-2; D ambiguous. CDR1 and CDR2 from the germline V gene are LNHDA and SQIVND (reference sequence). V was shortened by 5 bases and J by 7 bases, with 8 bases between the two germline ends. The length of the CDR3 is 11 residues. CDR3 sequence: CASSVGTGYTF. The CDR3 DNA follows: TGTGCCAGTAGTGTCGGTACTGGCTACACCTTC.

The chain links TRBV5-1 to TRBJ2-5, with TRBD1 as a possible D gene (5 bases). Germline CDR1 reads SGHRS; CDR2 reads YFSETQ. This CDR3 spans 15 amino acids. V gave up 0 bases and J gave up 8 bases, with 17 bases separating them. The CDR3 DNA follows: TGCGCCAGCAGCTTGGCCGAAGACAGTAAGAAAACCCAGTACTTC. As protein: CASSLAEDSKKTQYF.

The chain is built from TRBV5-1 and TRBJ2-2, with D possibly called TRBD1 or TRBD2 (6 bases each). CDR3 size: 15 residues. V was shortened by 2 bases and J by 5 bases, with 13 bases between the two germline ends. The germline gives CDR1 SGHRS, CDR2 YFSETQ. The CDR3: CASSFAGGQTGELFF. The DNA of the CDR3 is TGCGCCAGCAGCTTTGCTGGGGGGCAAACCGGGGAGCTGTTTTTT.

Turning to this clone: Distinct nucleotide sequences in the sample also encode this CDR3. The chain has TRBV5-1 and TRBJ2-1; D is ambiguous. The CDR3 spans 14 residues. Germline CDR1 SGHRS, CDR2 YFSETQ. The ends were cut back, 0 bases at V and 1 base at J, with 5 bases in the middle. The CDR3 nucleotides read TGCGCCAGCAGCTTGGACGGTTCCTACAATGAGCAGTTCTTC. Amino acid sequence: CASSLDGSYNEQFF.

The J gene is TRBJ2-3, the V gene TRBV19; 13 positions match TRBD2. V trimming: 1 base; J trimming: 2 bases; junction bases outside the gene matches: 12. CDR1 LNHDA and CDR2 SQIVND come from the germline V gene (reference sequence). The CDR3 consists of 20 residues. CDR3 coding DNA: TGTGCCAGTAGTATAGGCCCTCGACGTGGGACTAGCGGGAACACAGATACGCAGTATTTT. It is translated as CASSIGPRRGTSGNTDTQYF.

The V call is TRBV2, the J call TRBJ1-2; TRBD1 agrees at 10 bases. Germline-derived CDR1 and CDR2 are SNHLY and FYNNEI. The CDR3 loop spans 17 amino acids. The V gene end was trimmed by 6 bases and the J gene end by 6 bases; junction bases not matched to a gene: 16. CDR3 coding DNA: TGTGCCAGCAGCCCCGCGACAGGGGGCTTTACGAAGGATGGCTACACCTTC. Protein: CASSPATGGFTKDGYTF.

V and J are TRBV19 and TRBJ1-5, with 7 bases fitting TRBD1. With 4 bases clipped from V and 2 bases from J, the junction kept 8 bases outside the gene matches. From germline, CDR1 is LNHDA and CDR2 SQIVND (reference sequence). The CDR3 length is 16 residues. Written as DNA, the CDR3 is TGTGCCAGTAGTACCGCGACAGGGTATGGCAATCAGCCCCAGCATTTT. Residues: CASSTATGYGNQPQHF.

The chain has TRBV7-9 and TRBJ2-3; 10 nucleotides line up with TRBD2. Per the germline V gene, CDR1 is SEHNR and CDR2 is FQNEAQ (reference sequence). The CDR3 covers 16 residues. V lost 5 bases to trimming and J lost 2 bases; unmatched junction nucleotides: 7. The CDR3 loop reads CASSLGLADLTDTQYF. DNA of the CDR3: TGTGCCAGCAGCCTCGGACTAGCGGACCTCACAGATACGCAGTATTTT.

This clone appeared many times. The rearrangement uses TRBV6-5 and TRBJ1-1, with 9 positions matching TRBD1. CDR3 size: 14 residues. The germline gives CDR1 MNHEY, CDR2 SVGAGI. Germline trimming cut 5 bases from V and 1 base from J; bases unmatched to any gene: 2. This CDR3 reads CASSRGQGNTEAFF. In DNA, the CDR3 is TGTGCCAGCAGTAGGGGACAGGGGAACACTGAAGCTTTCTTT.

The rearrangement links TRBV28 to TRBJ2-3; maybe TRBD2 (6 bases). The germline V gene has CDR1 MDHEN and CDR2 SYDVKM. V lost 2 bases to trimming and J lost 4 bases, with 22 bases between them. CDR3 length: 18 amino acids. CDR3 in DNA: TGTGCCAGCAGTTTAACCCTACTGACTAGACTAGGGGCAGATACGCAGTATTTT. Translating gives CASSLTLLTRLGADTQYF.